These 5 T cell receptor beta chains were all obtained from the same sample, sequenced in a study of vaccination effects on CD4 cells after COVID-19. Sequencing followed a ViraFEST assay step that expanded antigen-specific CD4+ T cells with viral peptide pools. The culture ran for roughly 10 days before CD4+ T cells were isolated. Participants were given two doses of BNT162b2 or mRNA-1273 vaccine. The protocol was immunoSEQ multiplex PCR, while the TCRdb copy is restricted to in-frame clones and leaves out a portion. The sample has tens of thousands of clones; 74% are singletons. Their target antigens are unknown. The sample was CD4+ T cells from PBMCs cultured with HCoV-OC43 spike peptides, taken after COVID-19 vaccination. Subset specified: HCoV-OC43 spike overlapping peptide pool stimulation. Every receptor here comes from a human donor who received a COVID-19 vaccine.

The rearrangement uses TRBV13 and TRBJ2-2; no reliable D call. This CDR3 contains 19 residues. Germline-derived CDR1 and CDR2 are PRHDT and FYEKMQ (reference sequence). Trimming stripped 0 bases from V and 0 bases from J, with 17 bases between. CDR3 nucleotide sequence: TGTGCCAGCAGCTTAGGCCATCGTAGGGTCGCTGCGAACACCGGGGAGCTGTTTTTT. Amino acid sequence: CASSLGHRRVAANTGELFF.

J is TRBJ1-2 and V is TRBV5-8; perhaps TRBD1 as D (6 bases). The V and J ends lost 1 base and 4 bases respectively, with 11 bases between them. Germline CDR1 is SGHTS and CDR2 is YDEGEE. The CDR3 length is 14 residues. The CDR3 is CASSLTGMRYGYTF. CDR3 in DNA: TGTGCCAGCAGCTTGACAGGGATGCGCTATGGCTACACCTTC.

This clone was seen a handful of times. This chain joins TRBV2 and TRBJ1-5; tentatively, D is TRBD1 (5 bases). The CDR3 contains 13 residues. CDR1 SNHLY and CDR2 FYNNEI come from the germline V gene. Trimming removed 6 bases at V and 10 bases at J, with 16 bases between. The CDR3: CASSGGGPEPQHF. As DNA, the CDR3 is TGTGCCAGCAGCGGGGGAGGACCGGAACCCCAGCATTTT.

The genes are TRBV13 and TRBJ2-3; D might be TRBD2 (5 bases). Germline V gene sequence: CDR1 PRHDT, CDR2 FYEKMQ (reference sequence). V gave up 4 bases and J gave up 13 bases, with 12 bases separating them. This CDR3 has 11 amino acids. As DNA, the CDR3 is TGTGCCAGCAGCTCCGGGGAAACCAAGTATTTT. It specifies CASSSGETKYF.

This sequence joins TRBV6-2 or TRBV6-3 and TRBJ1-2; D is undetermined. The germline V gene has CDR1 MNHEY and CDR2 SVGEGT. V lost 5 bases and J lost 4, with 17 bases in between. The CDR3 is 15 residues long. CDR3 in amino acids: CASSLSPGSLYGYTF. CDR3 nucleotides: TGTGCCAGCAGTCTCTCGCCCGGATCGCTCTATGGCTACACCTTC.